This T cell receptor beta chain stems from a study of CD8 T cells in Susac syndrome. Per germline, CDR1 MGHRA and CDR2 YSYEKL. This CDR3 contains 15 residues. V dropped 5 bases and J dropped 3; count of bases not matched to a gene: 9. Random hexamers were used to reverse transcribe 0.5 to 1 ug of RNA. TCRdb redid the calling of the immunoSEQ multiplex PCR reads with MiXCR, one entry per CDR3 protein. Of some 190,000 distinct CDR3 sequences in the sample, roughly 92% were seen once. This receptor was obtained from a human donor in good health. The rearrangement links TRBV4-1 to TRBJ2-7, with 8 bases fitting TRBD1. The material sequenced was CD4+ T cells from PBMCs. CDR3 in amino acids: CASSSSGTGFYEQYF. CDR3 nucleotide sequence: TGCGCCAGCAGCTCGTCCGGGACAGGATTCTACGAGCAGTACTTC.